The 9 T cell receptor beta chains below all came from one sample that was sequenced in a study of early T cells in non-severe SARS-CoV-2 infection. Via MiXCR, TCRdb re-called the 5' RACE reads, giving one row per CDR3 protein. The sample lists approximately 97,000 distinct CDR3 sequences; 11% were seen once. The source was whole blood, collected at baseline. The origin of the receptors is an adult who was a healthcare worker with PCR-confirmed SARS-CoV-2 infection or an uninfected control (not recorded which).

This clonotype was detected ten times or more. This chain connects TRBV24-1 to TRBJ2-3; 7 bases agree with TRBD2. V shed 6 bases, J shed 4 bases, and the junction held 9 bases outside the gene matches. CDR1 is KGHDR and CDR2 is SFDVKD in the germline V gene. The CDR3 has 15 amino acids. The CDR3 bases are TGTGCCACCAGTTTGAGCGGGGATCCCCCAGATACGCAGTATTTT. Its protein is CATSLSGDPPDTQYF.

This clonotype was counted only a few times. Mismatch with germline at one junction end may stem from a read error. The chain joins TRBV20-1 to TRBJ2-3, with 16 bases lining up with TRBD2. The CDR3 is made up of 15 amino acids. Germline V gene sequence: CDR1 DFQATT, CDR2 SNEGSKA (reference sequence). CDR3 DNA sequence: TGCAGTGCCAGAGGGACTAGCGGGAGGGTAGATACGCAGTATTTT. Amino acid sequence: CSARGTSGRVDTQYF.

This chain joins TRBV18 and TRBJ1-1; no firm D call. The CDR3 loop spans 14 amino acids. Germline V gene data show CDR1 as KGHSH and CDR2 as LQKENI. The ends were cut back, 6 bases at V and 6 bases at J, with 17 bases in the middle. The CDR3 loop is CASSPDATSAEAFF. CDR3 bases: TGTGCCAGCTCCCCGGACGCCACCTCGGCTGAAGCTTTCTTT. Filled out from reference TRBV18 and TRBJ1-1, the complete variable domain reads NAGVMQNPRHLVRRRGQEARLRCSPMKGHSHVYWYRQLPEEGLKFMVYLQKENIIDESGMPKERFSAEFPKEGPSILRIQQVVRGDSAAYFCASSPDATSAEAFFGQGTRLTVV.

This clonotype occurred a few times. The chain carries TRBV6-2 or TRBV6-3 and TRBJ1-2; 7 bases are a match to TRBD1. CDR3 length equals 14 residues. V was clipped by 2 bases and J by 5 bases; unmatched bases: 5. Germline assignment: CDR1 MNHEY and CDR2 SVGEGT. Here the CDR3 reads CASSYPAGGYGYTF. CDR3 nucleotides: TGTGCCAGCAGTTACCCCGCAGGGGGATATGGCTACACCTTC.

CDR3 DNA sequence: TGTGCCAGCAGCCAAGTTTCCACGGGTGAAGCTTTCTTT. This translates into CASSQVSTGEAFF. V and J are TRBV3-1 and TRBJ1-1; D remains ambiguous. CDR3 length: 13 amino acids. Trimming removed 1 base from V and 7 bases from J, with 10 bases in between. Germline assignment: CDR1 LGHDT and CDR2 YNNKEL (reference sequence).

The rearrangement joins TRBV20-1 to TRBJ2-3, with D perhaps matching TRBD1 (5 bases). Trimming took off 5 bases at V and 0 bases at J, with 12 bases between the two ends. This CDR3 comprises 14 residues. The germline V gene has CDR1 DFQATT and CDR2 SNEGSKA (reference sequence). CDR3 loop: CSAQQEISTDTQYF. Written as DNA, the CDR3 is TGCAGTGCTCAACAGGAGATAAGCACAGATACGCAGTATTTT.

The chain employs TRBV6-2 or TRBV6-3 and TRBJ2-1, with 10 bases that match TRBD2. Germline V lookup: CDR1 MNHEY, CDR2 SVGEGT. The CDR3 runs to 13 residues. The V and J ends lost 11 bases and 9 bases, in that order; junction bases with no gene match: 10. CDR3 nucleotide sequence: TGTGCCGGAAAGCGGGAGGGCCCGGGTGAGCAGTTCTTC. Protein: CAGKREGPGEQFF.

This clonotype was counted a few times. This rearrangement joins TRBV5-1 to TRBJ2-1, with 11 bases that match TRBD2. The ends lost 4 bases at V and 9 bases at J; junction bases unmatched: 9. From germline, CDR1 is SGHRS and CDR2 YFSETQ. This CDR3 is 15 amino acids long. The CDR3 DNA reads TGCGCCAGCAGCCCGATAGCGGGGGGGCCTGGTGAGCAGTTCTTC. Encoded protein: CASSPIAGGPGEQFF.

The chain joins TRBV20-1 to TRBJ1-1; D is perhaps TRBD1 (5 bases). The V end lost 5 bases, the J end lost 1 base, and 8 bases lay between the germline ends. Germline V lookup: CDR1 DFQATT, CDR2 SNEGSKA (reference sequence). CDR3 size: 12 residues. Written as DNA, the CDR3 is TGCAGTGCTTTTCAGGGGAACACTGAAGCTTTCTTT. Its protein is CSAFQGNTEAFF.